The source of this TCR beta chain is a study of T cells in Graves' hyperthyroidism and ophthalmopathy. Subjects with ophthalmopathy showed a Clinical Activity Score no lower than 3, a NOSPECS grade no lower than 4, and a duration shorter than 3 months. Using roughly 9.4 ml of fresh peripheral blood, PBMCs were prepared. Between the trimmed V and J ends, which lost 0 bases and 3 bases, there was a span of 12 bases. There are 15 residues in the CDR3. Notes on this clonotype: Antigen: not known.

TCR beta CDR3 regions were amplified from RNA. The study used the HTBI primer set for a first-round RT-PCR of the TCR CDR3. MiXCR, run by TCRdb on the multiplex PCR reads, gives a single entry per CDR3 protein. The top ten hold 3.5% to 4.5% of the sample, which has 550,000 to 700,000 distinct CDR3 sequences, around 15% seen once. Regarding the study as a whole: Researchers found most expanded thyroid clonotypes above 0.001 in blood as well.

Sequenced material: blood. The clonotype originates from a woman aged 40-49 years with Graves' ophthalmopathy. J is TRBJ2-7 and V is TRBV12-3 or TRBV12-4; TRBD1 is a possible D gene (6 bases). CDR3 in amino acids: CASSLAPTGYYEQYF. In DNA form, the CDR3 reads TGTGCCAGCAGTTTAGCGCCCACAGGGTACTACGAGCAGTACTTC.